Listed below are T cell receptor beta chains from one sample, sequenced in a study of Ad26.COV2.S vaccination and SARS-CoV-2 variants. Libraries were prepared by immunoSEQ multiplex PCR; TCRdb keeps only in-frame clonotypes and omits some of them. The repertoire holds 440,000 or so clones, with 90% as singletons. Sample: peripheral blood, taken in a trial of Ad26.COV2.S vaccine versus placebo. These receptors all come from a person between 18 and 60 years old who received the Ad26.COV2.S COVID-19 vaccine or a placebo. CDR3s include the opening cysteine and the closing phenylalanine or tryptophan. Each record gives: clone size, D gene, J gene, V gene, CDR3 protein, CDR3 DNA. A D gene is named only where the DNA matches it firmly. Not every row has a clone size; where given, it reads once, few, many or a size class.

>few|-|TRBJ1-5|TRBV4-1
CASSQATHQPQHF
TGCGCCAGCAGCCAAGCCACGCATCAGCCCCAGCATTTT
>-|-|TRBJ1-2|TRBV15
CATSRDRKNYGYTF
TGTGCCACCAGCAGAGATAGGAAGAACTATGGCTACACCTTC
>-|-|TRBJ1-5|TRBV7-2
CASSLSGDSNQPQHF
TGTGCCAGCAGCTTATCGGGCGATAGCAATCAGCCCCAGCATTTT
>-|TRBD2|TRBJ2-1|TRBV4-2
CASSQEGPSGSSYEQFF
TGTGCCAGCAGCCAAGAGGGCCCTAGCGGGAGTAGCTATGAGCAGTTCTTC
>-|TRBD1|TRBJ1-2|TRBV2
CASTWIQGADYGYTF
TGTGCCAGCACCTGGATACAGGGGGCGGACTATGGCTACACCTTC
>-|TRBD2|TRBJ2-7|TRBV27
CASSTLAGRPSYEQYF
TGTGCCAGCAGTACCCTAGCGGGGCGGCCCTCCTACGAGCAGTACTTC
>-|-|TRBJ1-5|TRBV4-3
CTSSQDLAGKSNQPQHF
TGCACCAGCAGCCAAGATTTGGCCGGGAAAAGCAATCAGCCCCAGCATTTT
>-|-|TRBJ2-7|TRBV2
CASRAGYRDYEQYF
TGTGCCAGCAGAGCGGGGTACAGGGATTACGAGCAGTACTTC
>-|-|TRBJ2-7|TRBV10-3
CAIRTPSAYEQYF
TGTGCCATCAGGACACCTTCGGCTTACGAGCAGTACTTC
>-|-|TRBJ1-2|TRBV9
CASNYHYGYTF
TGTGCCAGCAACTACCACTATGGCTACACCTTC
>-|TRBD2|TRBJ2-3|TRBV5-1
CASGLAGERDTQYF
TGCGCCAGCGGACTAGCGGGAGAAAGAGATACGCAGTATTTT
>once|-|TRBJ1-3|TRBV7-3
CASSLGVGNTIYF
TGTGCCAGCAGCTTGGGTGTCGGAAACACCATATATTTT
>-|TRBD2|TRBJ2-7|TRBV27
CASSLYLAGTYEQYF
TGTGCCAGCAGTTTATATCTAGCGGGAACCTACGAGCAGTACTTC
>-|-|TRBJ2-7|TRBV2
CASRVRAEDYEQYF
TGTGCCAGCAGGGTCCGGGCCGAAGATTACGAGCAGTACTTC
>-|TRBD2|TRBJ2-3|TRBV27
CASRRAGELTDTQYF
TGTGCCAGCCGGCGAGCGGGAGAGTTAACAGATACGCAGTATTTT
>-|-|TRBJ1-2|TRBV6-5
CASSYGADYGYTF
TGTGCCAGCAGTTATGGGGCGGACTATGGCTACACCTTC
>-|TRBD1|TRBJ2-5|TRBV7-2
CASSSGTGDETQYF
TGTGCCAGCAGCTCCGGGACAGGGGACGAGACCCAGTACTTC
>-|-|TRBJ2-1|TRBV11-2
CASIKRAGYNEQFF
TGTGCCAGCATAAAGAGGGCGGGGTACAATGAGCAGTTCTTC
>-|TRBD2|TRBJ2-3|TRBV6-5
CASSYRTSGPTDTQYF
TGTGCCAGCAGTTATCGGACTAGCGGACCCACAGATACGCAGTATTTT
>-|TRBD1|TRBJ2-1|TRBV19
CASSFRDRGYSYNEQFF
TGTGCCAGTAGTTTCCGGGACAGGGGCTATTCCTACAATGAGCAGTTCTTC
>-|TRBD2|TRBJ2-7|TRBV19
CASTLAGGPYEQYF
TGTGCCAGTACCCTAGCGGGAGGGCCCTACGAGCAGTACTTC
>-|-|TRBJ2-5|TRBV7-3
CASSSSVQEKTQYF
TGTGCCAGCAGCTCTTCAGTCCAAGAGAAGACCCAGTACTTC
>few|TRBD2|TRBJ2-7|TRBV5-4
CASSLEGTKIYEQYF
TGTGCCAGCAGCTTAGAAGGGACTAAAATCTACGAGCAGTACTTC
>-|-|TRBJ1-6|TRBV4-1
CASSQIPNSPLHF
TGCGCCAGCAGCCAAATCCCTAATTCACCCCTCCACTTT
>-|-|TRBJ2-2|TRBV5-5
CASSLSWGGTGELFF
TGTGCCAGCAGCTTGTCTTGGGGAGGCACCGGGGAGCTGTTTTTT
>once|-|TRBJ1-5|TRBV27
CASSPSIFQPQHF
TGTGCCAGCAGTCCCTCCATCTTTCAGCCCCAGCATTTT
>-|TRBD2|TRBJ2-7|TRBV2
CASTGGRLSYEQYF
TGTGCCAGCACCGGGGGGAGGCTATCCTACGAGCAGTACTTC
>-|-|TRBJ2-3|TRBV2
CASSDTGHGDTQYF
TGTGCCAGCAGTGATACCGGGCATGGGGATACGCAGTATTTT
>-|TRBD1|TRBJ2-2|TRBV2
CASSSTGEWKTGELFF
TGTGCCAGCAGTTCGACAGGGGAATGGAAAACCGGGGAGCTGTTTTTT
>-|-|TRBJ1-5|TRBV28
CASTPPGHTNQPQHF
TGTGCCAGCACCCCCCCGGGCCATACTAATCAGCCCCAGCATTTT
>-|TRBD2|TRBJ2-3|TRBV10-1
CASLRGSGSRDTQYF
TGCGCCAGCCTTCGAGGTAGCGGGAGTAGGGATACGCAGTATTTT
>-|-|TRBJ1-6|TRBV7-2
CASSLIPSLAYNSPLHF
TGTGCCAGCAGCTTAATCCCCTCGCTCGCCTATAATTCACCCCTCCACTTT
>-|-|TRBJ2-5|TRBV6-2/TRBV6-3
CASSHGGTRETQYF
TGTGCCAGCAGTCACGGGGGCACGCGAGAGACCCAGTACTTC
>-|-|TRBJ1-1|TRBV19
CASSRGSGGDTEAFF
TGTGCCAGTAGTCGAGGGTCGGGGGGGGACACTGAAGCTTTCTTT
>-|-|TRBJ2-1|TRBV5-8
CASSWRELPYNEQFF
TGTGCCAGCAGCTGGAGGGAACTTCCCTACAATGAGCAGTTCTTC
>-|-|TRBJ2-3|TRBV7-9
CASTPLTSTDTQYF
TGTGCCAGCACCCCTCTCACTAGCACAGATACGCAGTATTTT
>-|TRBD1|TRBJ1-5|TRBV4-2
CASSQVGGPGQGFQPQHF
TGTGCCAGCAGCCAAGTAGGAGGGCCAGGACAGGGCTTTCAGCCCCAGCATTTT
>-|-|TRBJ1-5|TRBV28
CASSLNRRNSNQPQHF
TGTGCCAGCAGCTTGAACAGGAGAAATAGCAATCAGCCCCAGCATTTT
>-|-|TRBJ2-5|TRBV7-7
CASSYGGRGETQYF
TGTGCTAGCAGCTACGGGGGCAGGGGGGAGACCCAGTACTTC
>-|-|TRBJ1-6|TRBV15
CATSRALQRNSPLHF
TGTGCCACCAGCAGGGCCCTACAGAGGAATTCACCCCTCCACTTT
>-|TRBD1|TRBJ2-2|TRBV6-1
CASSEFRGTGTGELFF
TGTGCCAGCAGTGAATTCAGGGGGACGGGCACCGGGGAGCTGTTTTTT
>-|TRBD2|TRBJ2-1|TRBV9
CASSVAAGRVHEQFF
TGTGCCAGCAGCGTAGCTGCCGGGAGGGTCCATGAGCAGTTCTTC
>-|-|TRBJ2-7|TRBV28
CASAGPTYEQYF
TGTGCCAGCGCTGGACCTACCTACGAGCAGTACTTC
>-|TRBD2|TRBJ2-1|TRBV6-2/TRBV6-3
CASSYPSGRAGEQFF
TGTGCCAGCAGTTACCCTAGCGGGAGGGCGGGGGAGCAGTTCTTC
>-|TRBD1|TRBJ2-2|TRBV9
CASSVPGQDPTNTGELFF
TGTGCCAGCAGCGTCCCGGGACAGGACCCCACCAACACCGGGGAGCTGTTTTTT
>-|-|TRBJ2-2|TRBV27
CASKPGTSNTGELFF
TGTGCCAGCAAACCGGGCACCTCGAACACCGGGGAGCTGTTTTTT
>once|TRBD1|TRBJ1-1|TRBV4-2
CASSPRQGANTEAFF
TGTGCCAGCAGCCCGAGACAGGGGGCGAACACTGAAGCTTTCTTT
>-|-|TRBJ2-5|TRBV6-6
CASSGGVETQYF
TGTGCCAGCAGTGGAGGGGTCGAGACCCAGTACTTC
>-|-|TRBJ2-7|TRBV7-8
CASSLPGPGSYEQYF
TGTGCCAGCAGCCTTCCGGGCCCGGGCTCCTACGAGCAGTACTTC